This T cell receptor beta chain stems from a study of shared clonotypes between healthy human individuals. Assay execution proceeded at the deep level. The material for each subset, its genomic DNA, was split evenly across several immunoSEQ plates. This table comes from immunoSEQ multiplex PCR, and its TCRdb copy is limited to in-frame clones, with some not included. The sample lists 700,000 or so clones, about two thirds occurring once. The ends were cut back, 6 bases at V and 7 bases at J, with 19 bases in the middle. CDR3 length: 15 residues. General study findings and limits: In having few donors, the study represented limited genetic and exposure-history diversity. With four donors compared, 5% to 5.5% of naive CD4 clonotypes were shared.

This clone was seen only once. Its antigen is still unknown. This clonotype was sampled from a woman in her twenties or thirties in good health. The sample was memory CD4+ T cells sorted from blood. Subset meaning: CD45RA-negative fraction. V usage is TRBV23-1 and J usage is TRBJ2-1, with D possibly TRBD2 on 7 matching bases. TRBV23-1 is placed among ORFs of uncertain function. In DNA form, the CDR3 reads TGCGCCAGCAGCCGTTGGGGGGGCGCGGGGAATGAGCAGTTCTTC. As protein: CASSRWGGAGNEQFF.